A selection of T cell receptor beta chains follows, all from one sample in a study of glioma-infiltrating T cells after dendritic cell vaccination. Sequenced by immunoSEQ multiplex PCR; TCRdb stores in-frame clones only, minus some. The sample carries over 90,000 clones, 70% to 90% recorded once. Sequences were derived from blood, sampled before dendritic cell vaccination. The receptors originated from a human donor with glioblastoma. CDR3s include the opening cysteine and the closing phenylalanine or tryptophan. The D gene is left open where the match is weak. Size tells how often a clone was seen (once, few, many) or the class of an expanded clone, and some rows leave it out.

V	size	J	D	CDR3	DNA
TRBV23-1	NA	TRBJ2-5	TRBD1	CASSQFSTGTGVGETQYF	TGCGCCAGCAGTCAATTCTCTACCGGGACAGGGGTTGGGGAGACCCAGTACTTC
TRBV5-1	NA	TRBJ1-2	NA	CASSLSTGSYGYTF	TGCGCCAGCAGCTTGAGCACAGGCTCCTATGGCTACACCTTC
TRBV7-3	NA	TRBJ1-1	NA	CASSPGQGQNTEAFF	TGTGCCAGCAGCCCCGGTCAGGGCCAGAACACTGAAGCTTTCTTT
TRBV18	NA	TRBJ1-1	NA	CASSEVKQANTEAFF	TGTGCCAGCTCCGAAGTAAAACAGGCGAACACTGAAGCTTTCTTT
TRBV4-1	NA	TRBJ2-1	NA	CASSLRGGPPNEQFF	TGCGCCAGCAGCCTGCGGGGCGGCCCTCCAAATGAGCAGTTCTTC
TRBV14	few	TRBJ1-4	TRBD1	CASSRGGFEKLFF	TGTGCCAGCAGCCGAGGGGGCTTTGAAAAACTGTTTTTT
TRBV7-2	NA	TRBJ1-4	NA	CASSPGGGNEKLFF	TGTGCCAGCAGCCCCGGTGGGGGGAATGAAAAACTGTTTTTT
TRBV5-1	NA	TRBJ2-5	TRBD2	CASSLGAGGPWETQYF	TGCGCCAGCAGCTTGGGAGCGGGGGGGCCTTGGGAGACCCAGTACTTC
TRBV7-9	NA	TRBJ2-7	NA	CASSSTGWEQYF	TGTGCCAGCAGCTCAACAGGGTGGGAGCAGTACTTC
TRBV9	NA	TRBJ1-4	NA	CASSARRGGTNEKLFF	TGTGCCAGCAGCGCTAGGAGGGGAGGGACTAATGAAAAACTGTTTTTT
TRBV6-6	NA	TRBJ2-7	NA	CASSYSQGPYEQYF	TGTGCCAGCAGTTACTCGCAGGGCCCCTACGAGCAGTACTTC
TRBV5-1	once	TRBJ2-1	TRBD2	CASSLARWLAGRSEQFF	TGCGCCAGCAGCTTGGCTAGGTGGCTAGCGGGAAGGAGTGAGCAGTTCTTC
TRBV9	once	TRBJ2-3	TRBD2	CASSVGTSGRAVDTQYF	TGTGCCAGCAGCGTAGGAACTAGCGGGAGGGCCGTAGATACGCAGTATTTT
TRBV7-2	NA	TRBJ1-5	NA	CASSSDRDRPQHF	TGTGCCAGCAGCTCCGACAGAGACAGGCCCCAGCATTTT
TRBV4-3	NA	TRBJ2-7	TRBD1	CASSQAGQGRTYEQYF	TGCGCCAGCAGCCAAGCGGGACAGGGCAGAACCTACGAGCAGTACTTC
TRBV28	once	TRBJ1-2	NA	CASTWGGNYGYTF	TGTGCCAGCACCTGGGGGGGAAACTATGGCTACACCTTC